This entry lists 30 T cell receptor beta chains sequenced from one sample in a study of memory CD4+ T cells and cytomegalovirus serostatus. Single viable CD3+CD4+CD8-CD45RO+ cells were sorted as the memory CD4+ T cells. The table came from immunoSEQ multiplex PCR; TCRdb's copy has only in-frame clones and leaves some out. The sample includes some 57,000 clones, around 80% seen only once; the top ten take less than 0.95%. Sequenced input: memory CD4+ T cells from blood. These TCRs come from an adult in good health and CMV-seronegative.

The sample holds a few counts of this clone. This sequence joins TRBV2 and TRBJ1-5; 8 nucleotides match TRBD1. Germline CDR1 and CDR2: SNHLY and FYNNEI. CDR3 length equals 15 residues. V trimming: 4 bases; J trimming: 2 bases; junction bases outside the gene matches: 4. The CDR3 reads CASSAQGAGNQPQHF. The CDR3 region has the DNA TGTGCCAGCAGTGCCCAGGGGGCCGGCAATCAGCCCCAGCATTTT.

The genes are TRBV5-1 and TRBJ2-7, with D perhaps matching TRBD1 (5 bases). Germline-derived CDR1 and CDR2 are SGHRS and YFSETQ. V was pared by 7 bases and J by 3 bases, with 14 bases between. The CDR3 is made up of 13 amino acids. The CDR3 DNA reads TGCGCCAGCGGGGTCCAGGGTCTCTACGAGCAGTACTTC. It is translated as CASGVQGLYEQYF.

A single count supports this clone. One junction end disagrees with the germline gene, perhaps due to a read error. The chain carries TRBV28 and TRBJ2-7, with 9 bases that match TRBD1. The germline V gene encodes CDR1 MDHEN and CDR2 SYDVKM. The CDR3 spans 13 residues. In DNA form, the CDR3 reads TGTGCCAGCAGTTTATCCGCCGGGACAGGGTCGGGGTTC. Residues: CASSLSAGTGSGF.

The CDR3 nucleotides are TGTGCCAGCAGTTGGGCCAAAGGCAGGGGGCCGCCTGAAGCTTTCTTT. It yields the protein CASSWAKGRGPPEAFF. The gene calls are TRBV28 and TRBJ1-1, with TRBD1 matching over 8 bases. Unmatched junction bases numbered 13, after V lost 4 bases and J lost 6 bases. CDR1 is MDHEN, CDR2 SYDVKM, per germline. This CDR3 comprises 16 residues.

The chain uses TRBV7-2 and TRBJ2-5, with D possibly being TRBD1 (5 bases). The CDR3 covers 13 residues. With 4 bases removed from V and 4 bases from J, the gap between germline ends came to 10 bases. Germline V lookup: CDR1 SGHTA, CDR2 FQGNSA. Written as DNA, the CDR3 is TGTGCCAGCAGCTCAATGGGGCGAGAGACCCAGTACTTC. This sequence encodes CASSSMGRETQYF.

The V gene is TRBV6-5, the J gene TRBJ2-2; D may be TRBD1 or TRBD2 (5 bases each). Germline V gene data show CDR1 as MNHEY and CDR2 as SVGAGI. Trimming took off 2 bases at V and 0 bases at J, with 7 bases between the two ends. The CDR3 has 15 residues. CDR3 nucleotides: TGTGCCAGCAGTTACGGGACGACGAACACCGGGGAGCTGTTTTTT. It yields the protein CASSYGTTNTGELFF.

V usage is TRBV5-1 and J usage is TRBJ2-1, with D perhaps TRBD1 (7 bases). The germline CDR1 and CDR2 sequences are SGHRS and YFSETQ. Trimming removed 10 bases from V and 0 bases from J, with 14 bases in between. The length of the CDR3 is 14 residues. CDR3 nucleotide sequence: TGCGCCTCAGGGGGGAAGAGCTCCTACAATGAGCAGTTCTTC. Protein: CASGGKSSYNEQFF.

The chain joins TRBV5-3 to TRBJ2-3, with 13 bases that match TRBD2. TRBV5-3 is identified as an open reading frame with a role that is uncertain. Losses at the gene ends were 3 bases for V and 4 bases for J; bases not matched to a gene: 8. This CDR3 comprises 17 residues. The CDR3: CARSYSGTSGDSDTQYF. The DNA of the CDR3 is TGTGCCAGAAGCTACTCCGGGACTAGCGGGGATTCAGATACGCAGTATTTT.

This chain uses TRBV2 with TRBJ2-5; D may correspond to TRBD1 or TRBD2 (6 bases each). V lost 7 bases to trimming and J lost 5 bases, with 17 bases between them. The CDR3 has 14 amino acids. The V gene's germline CDR1 is SNHLY and CDR2 FYNNEI. For the CDR3, the DNA is TGTGCCAGCAAGAAGGGGGGTTCGGTCGAGACCCAGTACTTC. Translating it yields CASKKGGSVETQYF. Drawing the rest from reference TRBV2 and TRBJ2-5, the complete variable domain is EPEVTQTPSHQVTQMGQEVILRCVPISNHLYFYWYRQILGQKVEFLVSFYNNEISEKSEIFDDQFSVERPDGSNFTLKIRSTKLEDSAMYFCASKKGGSVETQYFGPGTRLLVL.

V usage is TRBV6-5 and J usage is TRBJ2-1, with 7 bases aligning to TRBD2. V trimming: 4 bases; J trimming: 8 bases; junction bases outside the gene matches: 11. This CDR3 has 15 residues. Germline CDR1 is MNHEY and CDR2 is SVGAGI. The CDR3 loop is CASSSSGTGRYEQFF. CDR3 coding DNA: TGTGCCAGCAGTTCCAGCGGGACGGGGAGGTATGAGCAGTTCTTC.

This chain uses TRBV2 with TRBJ1-3; the D is unclear. Germline V lookup: CDR1 SNHLY, CDR2 FYNNEI. This CDR3 region has 14 residues. V was shortened by 0 bases and J by 2 bases, with 5 bases between the two germline ends. CDR3 residues: CASSEAKAGNTIYF. Written as DNA, the CDR3 is TGTGCCAGCAGTGAAGCAAAGGCTGGAAACACCATATATTTT.

CDR3: CASSVGQGMETQYF. Here the CDR3 DNA reads TGTGCCAGTAGTGTGGGACAGGGGATGGAGACCCAGTACTTC. The chain recombines TRBV19 with TRBJ2-5; 10 bases map to TRBD1. The germline V gene encodes CDR1 LNHDA and CDR2 SQIVND (reference sequence). Trimming removed 5 bases from V and 5 bases from J; junction bases left unmatched: 5. This CDR3 comprises 14 residues. The variable domain in full, completed from reference TRBV19 and TRBJ2-5, reads DGGITQSPKYLFRKEGQNVTLSCEQNLNHDAMYWYRQDPGQGLRLIYYSQIVNDFQKGDIAEGYSVSREKKESFPLTVTSAQKNPTAFYLCASSVGQGMETQYFGPGTRLLVL.

V gene TRBV5-1 combines with J gene TRBJ1-3, with D possibly matching TRBD1 (5 bases). Trimming shortened V by 5 bases and J by 4 bases, and 19 bases separated the two germline ends. CDR1 and CDR2 (germline): SGHRS, YFSETQ. The CDR3 is made up of 16 amino acids. Written as DNA, the CDR3 is TGCGCCAGCAGATTGACGGGGGAACTGGCCGGAAACACCATATATTTT. It codes for CASRLTGELAGNTIYF.

The genes are TRBV28 and TRBJ1-5; the match to TRBD1 covers 8 bases. Trimming took 4 bases from V and 5 from J; bases not matched to a gene: 10. The length of the CDR3 is 16 residues. The germline CDR1 and CDR2 sequences are MDHEN and SYDVKM. The CDR3 is CASSSHDRGAHQPQHF. The DNA for the CDR3 is TGTGCCAGCAGTTCGCACGACAGGGGTGCCCATCAGCCCCAGCATTTT.

The J gene is TRBJ1-5, the V gene TRBV30; 7 bases are a match to TRBD1. The CDR3 consists of 14 residues. CDR1 and CDR2 (germline): GTSNPN, SVGIG (reference sequence). V shed 5 bases, J shed 1 base, and the junction held 5 bases outside the gene matches. CDR3 nucleotide sequence: TGTGCCTGGGACAGGGAAGTGAGCAATCAGCCCCAGCATTTT. Amino acids: CAWDREVSNQPQHF. Based on the CDR3 plus reference TRBV30 and TRBJ1-5, the full variable domain is SQTIHQWPATLVQPVGSPLSLECTVEGTSNPNLYWYRQAAGRGLQLLFYSVGIGQISSEVPQNLSASRPQDRQFILSSKKLLLSDSGFYLCAWDREVSNQPQHFGDGTRLSIL.

The rearrangement joins TRBV5-1 to TRBJ1-3, with D uncertain. V was cut by 2 bases and J by 0 bases, with 15 bases left in between. Germline lookup yields CDR1 SGHRS and CDR2 YFSETQ. There are 17 residues in the CDR3. The CDR3: CASSFLPGPSSGNTIYF. The CDR3 DNA sequence: TGCGCCAGCAGCTTCTTGCCGGGCCCTAGCTCTGGAAACACCATATATTTT.

This clone is a singleton in its sample. This rearrangement joins TRBV6-5 to TRBJ1-1; TRBD1 aligns across 8 bases. The germline CDR1 and CDR2 sequences are MNHEY and SVGAGI. The junction had 2 bases not matched to a gene; V was cut back by 0 bases and J by 8 bases. The CDR3 spans 13 residues. The CDR3 DNA reads TGTGCCAGCAGTTACTCGACAGGGGAGGAAGCTTTCTTT. Translated: CASSYSTGEEAFF.

The rearrangement links TRBV7-2 to TRBJ2-7, with 8 bases matching TRBD1. CDR3 length: 14 amino acids. Losses at the gene ends were 5 bases for V and 3 bases for J; bases not matched to a gene: 6. CDR1 and CDR2 (germline): SGHTA, FQGNSA. The CDR3 DNA reads TGTGCCAGCAGCAGGACAGGGATCGGCTACGAGCAGTACTTC. Protein product: CASSRTGIGYEQYF. Combining the CDR3 with reference TRBV7-2 and TRBJ2-7 gives the whole variable domain GAGVSQSPSNKVTEKGKDVELRCDPISGHTALYWYRQSLGQGLEFLIYFQGNSAPDKSGLPSDRFSAERTGGSVSTLTIQRTQQEDSAVYLCASSRTGIGYEQYFGPGTRLTVT.

V usage is TRBV11-2 and J usage is TRBJ2-6; tentatively, D is TRBD1 or TRBD2 (5 bases each). V lost 3 bases, J lost 3 bases, and 9 bases lay in between. The length of the CDR3 is 15 residues. CDR1 SGHAT and CDR2 FQNNGV come from the germline V gene. CDR3 coding DNA: TGTGCCAGCAGCTTCTTGGGGGATGGGGCCAACGTCCTGACTTTC. Translation gives CASSFLGDGANVLTF. The full variable domain, rest sourced from reference TRBV11-2 and TRBJ2-6, is EAGVAQSPRYKIIEKRQSVAFWCNPISGHATLYWYQQILGQGPKLLIQFQNNGVVDDSQLPKDRFSAERLKGVDSTLKIQPAKLEDSAVYLCASSFLGDGANVLTFGAGSRLTVL.

This sequence joins TRBV6-4 and TRBJ2-7; no clear D gene. This CDR3 has 11 residues. Germline values: CDR1 MRHNA, CDR2 SNTAGT. The CDR3 is CVFQFPYEQYF. CDR3 bases: TGTGTTTTCCAATTCCCCTACGAGCAGTACTTC.

The chain is built from TRBV2 and TRBJ2-7; D perhaps matches TRBD1 (6 bases). The CDR3 loop spans 14 amino acids. Germline V lookup: CDR1 SNHLY, CDR2 FYNNEI. V was cut by 6 bases and J by 5 bases, with 17 bases left in between. DNA for the CDR3: TGTGCCAGCAGCCGGGACACGGTTCCCCACGAGCAGTACTTC. Translated: CASSRDTVPHEQYF.

This clone was seen a handful of times. CDR3 in amino acids: CASSPRGLPLGGYTF. The CDR3 DNA reads TGTGCCAGCAGCCCGCGCGGGCTACCTCTGGGTGGCTACACCTTC. The genes are TRBV7-9 and TRBJ1-2; D unresolved. Trimming removed 5 bases from V and 7 bases from J, with 20 bases in between. This CDR3 has 15 residues. Germline values: CDR1 SEHNR, CDR2 FQNEAQ (reference sequence).

The V gene is TRBV9, the J gene TRBJ2-2, with 14 bases identical to TRBD2. CDR1 is SGDLS and CDR2 is YYNGEE in the germline V gene. This CDR3 has 16 residues. After removal of 6 bases from V and 7 bases from J, the junction contained 8 bases not matched to a gene. The CDR3 loop reads CASTPTSGGAHGELFF. CDR3 nucleotide sequence: TGTGCCAGCACCCCGACTAGCGGGGGGGCCCACGGGGAGCTGTTTTTT.

The gene calls are TRBV4-1 and TRBJ2-7; D is possibly TRBD1 or TRBD2 (5 bases each). The CDR3 runs to 14 residues. Per the germline V gene, CDR1 is MGHRA and CDR2 is YSYEKL. V was pared by 1 base and J by 5 bases, with 12 bases between. The CDR3: CASSQVGVGDEQYF. The CDR3 nucleotides read TGCGCCAGCAGCCAAGTGGGGGTGGGCGACGAGCAGTACTTC.

The J gene is TRBJ2-2, the V gene TRBV10-3, with 7 bases identical to TRBD1. V was clipped by 7 bases and J by 4 bases; unmatched bases: 6. The CDR3 length is 14 residues. CDR1 is ENHRY and CDR2 is SYGVKD in the germline V gene. Written as DNA, the CDR3 is TGTGCCATCAAAAGGGACAGATCCACCGGGGAGCTGTTTTTT. Translation gives CAIKRDRSTGELFF.

In DNA form, the CDR3 reads TGCGCCAGCAGGCAGACCACTGAAGCTTTCTTT. Encoded protein: CASRQTTEAFF. The rearrangement joins TRBV5-1 to TRBJ1-1, with D hard to call. The CDR3 is made up of 11 amino acids. Per the germline V gene, CDR1 is SGHRS and CDR2 is YFSETQ. The V gene lost 5 bases and the J gene lost 4 bases, with 6 bases spanning the gap.

The chain combines TRBV6-1 with TRBJ2-5; 9 bases fit TRBD1. The CDR3 runs to 15 residues. Looked up from germline, CDR1 is MNHNS and CDR2 is SASEGT. With 8 bases clipped from V and 2 bases from J, the junction kept 9 bases outside the gene matches. The CDR3 loop is CASGGQGGWQETQYF. The CDR3 region has the DNA TGTGCCAGCGGGGGACAGGGAGGTTGGCAAGAGACCCAGTACTTC.

The V gene is TRBV27, the J gene TRBJ1-4, with a tentative D call TRBD1 (5 bases). V was trimmed by 4 bases and J by 7 bases, leaving 13 bases between them. Germline CDR1 is MNHEY and CDR2 is SMNVEV (reference sequence). The CDR3 extends over 14 amino acids. CDR3 residues: CASSSGLVSEKLFF. The CDR3 coding sequence is TGTGCCAGCAGTTCAGGGTTGGTTTCTGAAAAACTGTTTTTT.

The chain has TRBV6-1 and TRBJ1-1, with D uncertain. The V end was cut by 7 bases, the J end by 0 bases, with 9 bases between. The germline gives CDR1 MNHNS, CDR2 SASEGT. CDR3 length equals 13 residues. The CDR3 loop reads CASTAILNTEAFF. The CDR3 region has the DNA TGTGCCAGCACTGCGATATTGAACACTGAAGCTTTCTTT.

The rearrangement joins TRBV15 to TRBJ1-2, with D unresolved. There are 14 residues in the CDR3. The V gene's germline CDR1 is LNHNV and CDR2 YYDKDF (reference sequence). With 9 bases removed from V and 1 base from J, the gap between germline ends came to 15 bases. The CDR3 sequence is CATAAEGNNYGYTF. The CDR3 DNA is TGTGCCACAGCGGCAGAGGGCAATAACTATGGCTACACCTTC.